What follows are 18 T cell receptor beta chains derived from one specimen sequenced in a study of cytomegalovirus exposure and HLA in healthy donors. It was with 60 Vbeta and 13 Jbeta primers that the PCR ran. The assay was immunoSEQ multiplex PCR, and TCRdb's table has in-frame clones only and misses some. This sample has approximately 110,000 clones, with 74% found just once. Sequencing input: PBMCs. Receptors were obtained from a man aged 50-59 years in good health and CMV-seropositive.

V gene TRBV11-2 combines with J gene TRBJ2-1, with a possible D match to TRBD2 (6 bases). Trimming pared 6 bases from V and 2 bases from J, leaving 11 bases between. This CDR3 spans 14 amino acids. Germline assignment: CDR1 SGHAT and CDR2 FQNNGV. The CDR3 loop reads CASSTSTAYNEQFF. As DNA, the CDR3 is TGTGCCAGCAGTACTAGCACCGCCTACAATGAGCAGTTCTTC.

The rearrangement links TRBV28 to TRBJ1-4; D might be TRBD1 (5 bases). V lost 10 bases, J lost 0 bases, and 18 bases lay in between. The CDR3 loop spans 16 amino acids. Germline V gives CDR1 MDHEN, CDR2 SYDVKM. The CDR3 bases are TGTGCCACCCACGGTGCCTCAGGGACAACTAATGAAAAACTGTTTTTT. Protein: CATHGASGTTNEKLFF.

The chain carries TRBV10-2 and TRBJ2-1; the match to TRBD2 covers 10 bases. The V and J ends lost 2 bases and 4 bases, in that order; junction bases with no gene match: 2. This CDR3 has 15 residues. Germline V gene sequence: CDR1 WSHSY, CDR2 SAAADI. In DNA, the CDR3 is TGCGCCAGCAGTGAGCAGGGACTAGCGTACAATGAGCAGTTCTTC. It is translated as CASSEQGLAYNEQFF.

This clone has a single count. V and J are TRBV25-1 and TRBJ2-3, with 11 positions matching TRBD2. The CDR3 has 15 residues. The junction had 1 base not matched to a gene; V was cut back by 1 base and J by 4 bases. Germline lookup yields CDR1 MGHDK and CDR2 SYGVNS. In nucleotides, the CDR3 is TGTGCCAGCAGTGAATGGACTAGCGGGCCAGATACGCAGTATTTT. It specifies CASSEWTSGPDTQYF.

The CDR3 region is CASRSLRGNEQFF. CDR3 DNA sequence: TGTGCCAGCAGGAGCCTTCGGGGCAATGAGCAGTTCTTC. This chain joins TRBV6-6 and TRBJ2-1; maybe TRBD2 (5 bases). CDR1 and CDR2 (germline): MNHNY, SVGAGI (reference sequence). The V end was cut by 6 bases, the J end by 6 bases, with 12 bases between. The CDR3 consists of 13 residues.

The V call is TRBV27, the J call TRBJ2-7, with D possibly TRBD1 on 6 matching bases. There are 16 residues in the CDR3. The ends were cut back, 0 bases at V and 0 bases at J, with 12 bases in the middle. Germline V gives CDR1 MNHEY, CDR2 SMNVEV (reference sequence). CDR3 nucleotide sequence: TGTGCCAGCAGTTTATCTCTTGGACAGAGCTCCTACGAGCAGTACTTC. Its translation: CASSLSLGQSSYEQYF.

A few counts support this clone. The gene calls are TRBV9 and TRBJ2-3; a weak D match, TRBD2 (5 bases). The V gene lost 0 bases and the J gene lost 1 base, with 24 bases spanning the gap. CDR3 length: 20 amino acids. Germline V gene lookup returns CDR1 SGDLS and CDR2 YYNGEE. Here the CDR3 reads CASSVEARAALRGRTDTQYF. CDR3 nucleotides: TGTGCCAGCAGCGTAGAGGCGAGGGCAGCATTAAGAGGGCGCACAGATACGCAGTATTTT.

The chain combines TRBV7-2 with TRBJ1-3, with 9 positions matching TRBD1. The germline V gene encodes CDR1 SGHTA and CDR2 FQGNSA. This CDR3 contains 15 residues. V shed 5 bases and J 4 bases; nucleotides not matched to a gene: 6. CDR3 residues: CASSRDREPGNTIYF. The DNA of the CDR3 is TGTGCCAGCAGCCGGGACAGGGAACCCGGAAACACCATATATTTT.

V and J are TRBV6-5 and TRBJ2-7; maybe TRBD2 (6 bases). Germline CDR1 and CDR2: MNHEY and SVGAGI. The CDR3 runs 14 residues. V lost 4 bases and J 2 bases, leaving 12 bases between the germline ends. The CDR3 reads CASSWRGSTYEQYF. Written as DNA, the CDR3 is TGTGCCAGCAGTTGGCGGGGTTCTACCTACGAGCAGTACTTC.

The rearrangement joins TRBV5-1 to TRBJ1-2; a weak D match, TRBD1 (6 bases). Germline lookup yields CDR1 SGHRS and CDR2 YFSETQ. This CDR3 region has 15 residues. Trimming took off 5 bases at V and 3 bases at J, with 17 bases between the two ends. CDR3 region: CASRPEGDPDYGYTF. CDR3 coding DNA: TGCGCCAGCAGGCCTGAGGGGGACCCAGACTATGGCTACACCTTC. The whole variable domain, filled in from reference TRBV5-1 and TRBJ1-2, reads KAGVTQTPRYLIKTRGQQVTLSCSPISGHRSVSWYQQTPGQGLQFLFEYFSETQRNKGNFPGRFSGRQFSNSRSEMNVSTLELGDSALYLCASRPEGDPDYGYTFGSGTRLTVV.

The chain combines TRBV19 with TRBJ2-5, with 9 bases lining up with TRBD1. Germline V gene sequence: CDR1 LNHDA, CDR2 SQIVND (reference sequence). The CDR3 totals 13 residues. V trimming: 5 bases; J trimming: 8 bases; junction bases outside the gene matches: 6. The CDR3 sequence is CASSRGQGGTQYF. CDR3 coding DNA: TGTGCCAGTAGTCGGGGACAGGGAGGAACCCAGTACTTC.

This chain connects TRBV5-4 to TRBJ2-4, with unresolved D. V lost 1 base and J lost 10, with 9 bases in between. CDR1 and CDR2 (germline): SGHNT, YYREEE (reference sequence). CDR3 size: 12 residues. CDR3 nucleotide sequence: TGTGCCAGCAGCTTGCCCGGTTCTATTCAGTACTTC. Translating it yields CASSLPGSIQYF. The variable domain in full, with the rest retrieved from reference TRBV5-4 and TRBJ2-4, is ETGVTQSPTHLIKTRGQQVTLRCSSQSGHNTVSWYQQALGQGPQFIFQYYREEENGRGNFPPRFSGLQFPNYSSELNVNALELDDSALYLCASSLPGSIQYFGAGTRLSVL.

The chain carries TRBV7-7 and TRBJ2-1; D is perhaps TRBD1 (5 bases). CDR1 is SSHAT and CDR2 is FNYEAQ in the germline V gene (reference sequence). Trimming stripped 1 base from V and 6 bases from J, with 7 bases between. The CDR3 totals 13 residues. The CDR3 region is CASSLERGNEQFF. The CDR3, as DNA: TGTGCCAGCAGCTTAGAAAGGGGCAATGAGCAGTTCTTC.

CDR3 nucleotides: TGTGCCAGCAGCCTAAAGGGGGGACAGGGGAACACCGGGGAGCTGTTTTTT. Amino acids: CASSLKGGQGNTGELFF. This chain joins TRBV5-4 and TRBJ2-2; 9 bases align to TRBD1. The CDR3 runs 17 residues. V dropped 4 bases and J dropped 1; count of bases not matched to a gene: 8. The germline V gene has CDR1 SGHNT and CDR2 YYREEE (reference sequence).

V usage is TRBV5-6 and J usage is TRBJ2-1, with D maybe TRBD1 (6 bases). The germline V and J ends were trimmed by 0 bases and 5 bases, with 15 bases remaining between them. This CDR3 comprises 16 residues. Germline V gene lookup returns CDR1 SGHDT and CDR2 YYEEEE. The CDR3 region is CASSLEWAPGDNEQFF. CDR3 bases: TGTGCCAGCAGCTTGGAGTGGGCCCCAGGGGACAATGAGCAGTTCTTC.

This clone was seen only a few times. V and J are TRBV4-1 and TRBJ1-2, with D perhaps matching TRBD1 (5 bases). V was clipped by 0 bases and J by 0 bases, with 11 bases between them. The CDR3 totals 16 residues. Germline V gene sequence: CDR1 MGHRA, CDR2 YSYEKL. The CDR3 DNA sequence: TGCGCCAGCAGCCAAGAAAGGTTCAGGGCTAACTATGGCTACACCTTC. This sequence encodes CASSQERFRANYGYTF.

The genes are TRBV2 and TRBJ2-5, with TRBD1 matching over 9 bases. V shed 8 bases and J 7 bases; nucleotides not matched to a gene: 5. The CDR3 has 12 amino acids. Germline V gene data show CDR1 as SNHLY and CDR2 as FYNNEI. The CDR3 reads CASAGTGMTQYF. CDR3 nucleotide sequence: TGTGCCAGCGCCGGGACAGGGATGACCCAGTACTTC.

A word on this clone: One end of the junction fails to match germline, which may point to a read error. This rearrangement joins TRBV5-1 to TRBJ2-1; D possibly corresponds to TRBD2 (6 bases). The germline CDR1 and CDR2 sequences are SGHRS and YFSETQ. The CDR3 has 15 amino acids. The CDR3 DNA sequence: TGTGCCAGCAGGGCGGGACCCCGCTTTGACAATGAGCAGTTCTTC. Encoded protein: CASRAGPRFDNEQFF.